Listed below are T cell receptor beta chains from one sample, sequenced in a study of blood T cells in healthy people across ages. Each CDR3 protein gets one entry after TCRdb re-called the 5' RACE reads with MiXCR. The sample has around 1,000,000 distinct CDR3 sequences; roughly 24% are singletons. This sample also appeared in a second study, on T cells of mothers and their children.

Sequencing input: blood. The origin of the receptors is a girl aged 2-15 years in good health. CDR3s include the opening cysteine and the closing phenylalanine or tryptophan. The D gene is left open where the match is weak. The size of a clone is reported for some rows only, either as once, few or many, or as a class for expanded clones.

CDR3 DNA | CDR3 protein | J gene | V gene | clone size | D gene
TGTGCCAGCAGCCAAGGGACAGGGGAATACAATGAGCAGTTCTTC | CASSQGTGEYNEQFF | TRBJ2-1 | TRBV4-2 | NA | TRBD1
TGTGCCAGCGGGGATACAAGCACGAAACTGTTTTTT | CASGDTSTKLFF | TRBJ1-4 | TRBV12-3/TRBV12-4 | few | NA
TGTGCCAGCAGCTTGAGGCAGGCCAAAGGGCCCCAGCATTTT | CASSLRQAKGPQHF | TRBJ1-5 | TRBV5-6 | few | NA
TGTGCCAGCTCTACAACTCCGGGATCACCCCTCCACTTT | CASSTTPGSPLHF | TRBJ1-6 | TRBV7-3 | NA | NA
TGTGCCAGCAGCAGAGACAGGGGGACGGTCGAGCAGTACTTC | CASSRDRGTVEQYF | TRBJ2-7 | TRBV7-2 | few | TRBD1
TGTGCCAGCAGCGAAAGTTCGCGGGATGAAGGATACGAGCAGTACTTC | CASSESSRDEGYEQYF | TRBJ2-7 | TRBV3-1 | NA | NA
TGTGCCAGCAGTTTACCCGCATTTGGGGTTGAAAGGGCTGAAGCTTTCTTT | CASSLPAFGVERAEAFF | TRBJ1-1 | TRBV12-3/TRBV12-4 | NA | NA
TGCGCCAGCAGCCTTGGACAGAGCTCTGAAAAACTGTTTTTT | CASSLGQSSEKLFF | TRBJ1-4 | TRBV5-1 | NA | NA
TGTGCCAGCAGTTATCGTAAGGGGATGGCTGAAGCTTTCTTT | CASSYRKGMAEAFF | TRBJ1-1 | TRBV6-5 | NA | NA
TGTGCCAGCAGCTTAGGAGTACCCATTCAAGGACTCCAGTACTTC | CASSLGVPIQGLQYF | TRBJ2-5 | TRBV13 | NA | NA
TGTGCCAGCAGCTTAGGCGCGGCCCACTACCAAGAGACCCAGTACTTC | CASSLGAAHYQETQYF | TRBJ2-5 | TRBV7-9 | few | NA
TGCGCCAGCAGTGTACAGGGACAGGGTCCTGAAAAACTGTTTTTT | CASSVQGQGPEKLFF | TRBJ1-4 | TRBV12-3/TRBV12-4 | NA | TRBD1
TGTGCCAGCAGCCCCAACCCTGGGGGTACGCAGTATTTT | CASSPNPGGTQYF | TRBJ2-3 | TRBV9 | NA | NA
TGCGCCAGCAGTGAGTCGAGAGGCTATGAGCAGTTCTTC | CASSESRGYEQFF | TRBJ2-1 | TRBV10-1 | NA | NA
TGTACCAGCAGCTTACAGGGGTACGAGCAGTACTTC | CTSSLQGYEQYF | TRBJ2-7 | TRBV7-2 | NA | NA
TGTGCCAGCACTACCGACAGGGATGGCTACACCTTC | CASTTDRDGYTF | TRBJ1-2 | TRBV12-3/TRBV12-4 | NA | TRBD1
TGTGCCAGCAGTTACCCCGGACTAGCGGGGAATGAGCAGTTCTTC | CASSYPGLAGNEQFF | TRBJ2-1 | TRBV6-2/TRBV6-3 | NA | TRBD2
TGTACCAGCAGCCAAGTTGAAGGGGAGACCCAGTACTTC | CTSSQVEGETQYF | TRBJ2-5 | TRBV4-2 | few | NA
TGTGCCAGCAGAGGGATAAGGGATGAGCAGTTCTTC | CASRGIRDEQFF | TRBJ2-1 | TRBV12-3/TRBV12-4 | NA | NA
TGTGCCAGCAGTTTGGTGAGGGCGAGCACTGAAGCTTTCTTT | CASSLVRASTEAFF | TRBJ1-1 | TRBV12-3/TRBV12-4 | few | NA
TGTGCCACCAGTGATCCCAGCGGAGGGCATATGAGCGGGGAGCTGTTTTTT | CATSDPSGGHMSGELFF | TRBJ2-2 | TRBV24-1 | NA | NA
TGCAGTGCTCTAAATAAAGCTAGCGGGAAGTCAGATACGCAGTGTTTT | CSALNKASGKSDTQCF | TRBJ2-3 | TRBV20-1 | few | TRBD2
TGCAGTGCTCGGATCGAGTTGGCTACGCAGTATTTT | CSARIELATQYF | TRBJ2-3 | TRBV20-1 | few | NA
TGCAGCTCCCGTAGCTCCTACAATGAGCAGTTCTTC | CSSRSSYNEQFF | TRBJ2-1 | TRBV29-1 | few | NA
TGTGCCAGCAGCTGGCTGATTGGGGGCTCGGAGACCCAGTACTTC | CASSWLIGGSETQYF | TRBJ2-5 | TRBV7-9 | NA | NA